One sample yielded the 23 T cell receptor beta chains listed below, sequenced in a study of shared clonotypes between healthy human individuals. Data came from immunoSEQ multiplex PCR; TCRdb stores just in-frame clones and leaves some out. Of over 2 million clones listed, around 92% were seen once; the top ten hold approximately 0.39%. Source material: naive CD4+ T cells from PBMCs. Subset noted: CD45RA+ positively selected. The receptors derive from a young man in good health. Some clones in this sample may be carry-over from other donors' samples.

This clone was seen only once. The gene calls are TRBV5-8 and TRBJ1-2; D ambiguous. V lost 0 bases and J 8 bases, leaving 14 bases between the germline ends. The CDR3 sequence is 14 residues long. Germline CDR1 and CDR2: SGHTS and YDEGEE. CDR3: CASSLAWVPEGYTF. DNA of the CDR3: TGTGCCAGCAGCTTGGCCTGGGTTCCGGAAGGCTACACCTTC.

The chain combines TRBV7-9 with TRBJ2-1; possibly TRBD2 for D (6 bases). Germline V CDR1 and CDR2: SEHNR, FQNEAQ (reference sequence). Trimming left V 5 bases short and J 10 bases short, with 21 bases between. CDR3 length: 15 amino acids. The CDR3 nucleotides are TGTGCCAGCAGCCCCCGGGACTTCCTAGGTAGGGAGCAGTTCTTC. Protein: CASSPRDFLGREQFF.

The rearrangement links TRBV5-6 to TRBJ2-7; 8 bases align to TRBD1. This CDR3 has 12 residues. Germline V gene sequence: CDR1 SGHDT, CDR2 YYEEEE. J gave up 9 bases and V 3 bases, and 5 bases lay outside the gene matches. The CDR3 region has the DNA TGTGCCAGCAGCTCCCGACAGGGGAGGCAGTACTTC. Translating it yields CASSSRQGRQYF.

The V call is TRBV6-5, the J call TRBJ1-1; possible D gene TRBD1, 5 bases. Germline CDR1 and CDR2: MNHEY and SVGAGI. This CDR3 is built from 13 residues. V was pared by 2 bases and J by 7 bases, with 11 bases between. CDR3 in DNA: TGTGCCAGCAGTTACCCGGGGGGGAGTGAAGCTTTCTTT. The encoded protein is CASSYPGGSEAFF.

The rearrangement links TRBV6-5 to TRBJ1-1, with TRBD1 matching 7 bases. The CDR3 has 12 residues. V shed 4 bases and J 10 bases; nucleotides not matched to a gene: 6. Germline V gene sequence: CDR1 MNHEY, CDR2 SVGAGI. CDR3 in DNA: TGTGCCAGCAGTTCATCGACAGGGATAGCTTTCTTT. As protein: CASSSSTGIAFF.

The count of this clone is one. CDR3 protein: CASSAPGRVNTGELFF. As DNA, the CDR3 is TGTGCCAGCAGCGCTCCCGGGAGGGTGAACACCGGGGAGCTGTTTTTT. This chain links TRBV9 with TRBJ2-2; 8 bases fit TRBD2. V was pared by 3 bases and J by 1 base, with 5 bases of the junction left unmatched. The length of the CDR3 is 16 residues. The germline gives CDR1 SGDLS, CDR2 YYNGEE.

The V and J genes are TRBV6-1 and TRBJ2-3; no clear D. V lost 3 bases, J lost 0 bases, and 7 bases lay in between. Germline lookup yields CDR1 MNHNS and CDR2 SASEGT. This CDR3 has 14 residues. The CDR3 is CASSDPTSTDTQYF. Written as DNA, the CDR3 is TGTGCCAGCAGTGACCCGACTAGCACAGATACGCAGTATTTT.

The rearrangement links TRBV5-1 to TRBJ2-3; D might be TRBD1 (7 bases). From germline, CDR1 is SGHRS and CDR2 YFSETQ. There are 16 residues in the CDR3. Trimming pared 1 base from V and 2 bases from J, leaving 14 bases between. The CDR3 bases are TGCGCCAGCAGCTTGTTGCAGGGGGGATACACAGATACGCAGTATTTT. Protein sequence: CASSLLQGGYTDTQYF.

V is TRBV5-1 and J is TRBJ2-2; TRBD1 is a possible D gene (5 bases). Germline V gene lookup returns CDR1 SGHRS and CDR2 YFSETQ. The CDR3 totals 17 residues. V lost 2 bases and J lost 4, with 18 bases in between. CDR3 nucleotides: TGCGCCAGCAGCTTTCGTCCGCCTGACAGAGGCACCGGGGAGCTGTTTTTT. Amino acids: CASSFRPPDRGTGELFF.

In its sample, this clone was seen once. The chain is built from TRBV9 and TRBJ1-2; no firm D call. Trimming removed 0 bases at V and 4 bases at J, with 13 bases between. Per the germline V gene, CDR1 is SGDLS and CDR2 is YYNGEE. The CDR3 has 15 residues. CDR3 DNA: TGTGCCAGCAGCGTAGCCCCGGAGGTTTCCTATGGCTACACCTTC. Protein product: CASSVAPEVSYGYTF.

With respect to this clone: One end of the junction does not line up with germline, which may come from a read error. The V gene is TRBV19, the J gene TRBJ2-6, with D unclear. The CDR3 totals 14 residues. CDR1 and CDR2 from the germline V gene are LNHDA and SQIVND (reference sequence). The CDR3 region is CASSIGPTGNVLTF. CDR3 DNA: TGTGCCAGTAGTATAGGGCCCACGGGCAACGTCCTGACCTTC.

The chain couples TRBV5-1 to TRBJ2-2; D is ambiguous. The ends were cut back, 0 bases at V and 3 bases at J, with 9 bases in the middle. This CDR3 comprises 15 residues. The germline CDR1 and CDR2 sequences are SGHRS and YFSETQ. CDR3 sequence reads: CASSLARRYTGELFF. For the CDR3, the DNA is TGCGCCAGCAGCTTGGCCAGGAGATACACCGGGGAGCTGTTTTTT. Full variable domain (missing parts from reference TRBV5-1 and TRBJ2-2): KAGVTQTPRYLIKTRGQQVTLSCSPISGHRSVSWYQQTPGQGLQFLFEYFSETQRNKGNFPGRFSGRQFSNSRSEMNVSTLELGDSALYLCASSLARRYTGELFFGEGSRLTVL.

As for this clone: This same CDR3 is encoded by further DNA sequences in the sample. The chain employs TRBV30 and TRBJ2-7; D could derive from TRBD1 or TRBD2 (5 bases each). The CDR3 contains 13 residues. Looked up from germline, CDR1 is GTSNPN and CDR2 is SVGIG (reference sequence). Trimming cost V 2 bases and J 0 bases, with 8 bases left between them. The CDR3 loop reads CAWSMGTSYEQYF. CDR3 nucleotides: TGTGCCTGGAGTATGGGGACCTCCTACGAGCAGTACTTC.

About this clone: The identical CDR3 is also encoded by other nucleotide sequences in the sample. The gene calls are TRBV5-1 and TRBJ2-3; tentatively, D is TRBD2 (5 bases). The CDR3 consists of 15 residues. From germline, CDR1 is SGHRS and CDR2 YFSETQ. V dropped 0 bases and J dropped 1 base, with 9 bases sitting between them. CDR3 sequence: CASSLGRAGTDTQYF. The CDR3 region has the DNA TGCGCCAGCAGCTTGGGGCGGGCAGGCACAGATACGCAGTATTTT.

Note on this clone: Other nucleotide sequences from this sample produce the same CDR3. The CDR3 protein is CASSLNRQETQYF. The CDR3 DNA follows: TGTGCCAGCAGCTTAAATCGTCAAGAGACCCAGTACTTC. The chain links TRBV7-2 to TRBJ2-5; D ambiguous. Germline CDR1 SGHTA, CDR2 FQGNSA. Between the trimmed V and J ends, which lost 2 bases and 2 bases, there was a span of 6 bases. CDR3 length: 13 residues.

The chain links TRBV4-3 to TRBJ2-1; 7 bases fit TRBD2. The CDR3 consists of 14 residues. The J segment lost 7 bases and the V segment lost 4 bases, leaving 7 bases of the junction unmatched. Germline V gives CDR1 LGHNA, CDR2 YSLEER. In DNA form, the CDR3 reads TGCGCCAGCAGCCTAAGCGGGACTCGTAATGAGCAGTTCTTC. The encoded protein is CASSLSGTRNEQFF.

This clone has just a few counts. The J gene is TRBJ2-7, the V gene TRBV14; D might be TRBD1 (7 bases). With 0 bases removed from V and 5 bases from J, the gap between germline ends came to 17 bases. The CDR3 contains 16 residues. The V gene's germline CDR1 is SGHDN and CDR2 FVKESK. The CDR3 sequence is CASSQDLARGEDEQYF. The CDR3 nucleotides read TGTGCCAGCAGCCAAGATCTCGCCAGGGGGGAAGACGAGCAGTACTTC.

This clone was recorded once. The chain couples TRBV6-6 to TRBJ2-1, with D possibly called TRBD1 or TRBD2 (5 bases each). With 5 bases removed from V and 0 bases from J, the gap between germline ends came to 14 bases. This CDR3 region has 16 residues. Germline lookup yields CDR1 MNHNY and CDR2 SVGAGI (reference sequence). The CDR3 bases are TGTGCCAGCAGTCGTATCAGGGAGAGCTCCTACAATGAGCAGTTCTTC. This sequence encodes CASSRIRESSYNEQFF.

The genes are TRBV19 and TRBJ2-2; D is undetermined. V was pared by 8 bases and J by 2 bases, with 12 bases between. Germline CDR1 reads LNHDA; CDR2 reads SQIVND (reference sequence). CDR3 length: 14 residues. The CDR3 sequence: CASLHWGNTGELFF. CDR3 bases: TGTGCCAGTCTTCACTGGGGAAACACCGGGGAGCTGTTTTTT.

The gene calls are TRBV5-1 and TRBJ2-7; the match to TRBD2 covers 8 bases. With 4 bases clipped from V and 1 base from J, the junction kept 10 bases outside the gene matches. The CDR3 totals 16 residues. The germline gives CDR1 SGHRS, CDR2 YFSETQ. CDR3 region: CASSPGVGLVSYEQYF. The CDR3 nucleotides read TGCGCCAGCAGCCCGGGGGTGGGACTAGTTTCCTACGAGCAGTACTTC.

The chain couples TRBV5-1 to TRBJ2-7, with 13 bases that match TRBD2. Germline CDR1 reads SGHRS; CDR2 reads YFSETQ. The CDR3 is 14 amino acids. Trimming removed 7 bases from V and 6 bases from J; junction bases left unmatched: 7. CDR3 in DNA: TGCGCCAGCTCCGAACTAGCGGGAGGGGGCGAGCAGTACTTC. Translating it yields CASSELAGGGEQYF.

This sequence joins TRBV5-5 and TRBJ1-5; 7 positions match TRBD1. V lost 2 bases to trimming and J lost 6 bases; unmatched junction nucleotides: 14. CDR1 SGHKS and CDR2 YYEKEE come from the germline V gene (reference sequence). The CDR3 consists of 17 residues. This CDR3 is CASSFYPYTGEVQPQHF. The CDR3 DNA reads as TGTGCCAGCAGCTTTTACCCTTACACAGGGGAAGTTCAGCCCCAGCATTTT.

The DNA of the CDR3 is TGTGCCAGCAGCCCTAGCGGGAGGACCCACGAGCAGTACTTC. Residues: CASSPSGRTHEQYF. The chain employs TRBV11-3 and TRBJ2-7, with 11 bases identical to TRBD2. Germline V gene lookup returns CDR1 SGHNT and CDR2 YENEEA. The CDR3 extends over 14 amino acids. The V and J ends lost 5 bases and 5 bases, in that order; junction bases with no gene match: 5.